One sample yielded the 5 T cell receptor beta chains listed below, sequenced in a study of CD8+ T cells in alopecia areata. The authors extracted RNA and reverse transcribed it into cDNA as the sequencing template. Assay used: immunoSEQ multiplex PCR; TCRdb lists only in-frame clones, some missing. The sample carries about 130,000 clones, roughly 52% recorded once. The treatment was: oral pan-JAK inhibitor, 5-10 mg twice daily. The input for sequencing was CD8+ T cells sorted from blood, taken at week 4, from a patient treated with tofacitinib. The origin of the receptors is a human donor with alopecia areata.

This chain connects TRBV4-3 to TRBJ2-2, with D uncertain. Looked up from germline, CDR1 is LGHNA and CDR2 is YSLEER. Trimming shortened V by 0 bases and J by 6 bases, and 14 bases separated the two germline ends. The CDR3 contains 16 residues. CDR3 in DNA: TGCGCCAGCAGCCAAGATACCGAATACGGGTCCGGGGAGCTGTTTTTT. Translation gives CASSQDTEYGSGELFF.

This clone occurred a few times. The chain carries TRBV6-6 and TRBJ1-1; TRBD1 matches at 7 bases. Trimming at V came to 7 bases and at J to 4 bases, leaving 3 bases not matched to a gene. The CDR3 has 12 residues. Germline loops: CDR1 MNHNY, CDR2 SVGAGI (reference sequence). CDR3 amino acids: CASTPGGTEAFF. The CDR3 coding sequence is TGTGCCAGCACCCCAGGGGGCACTGAAGCTTTCTTT.

The chain is built from TRBV27 and TRBJ2-5, with D perhaps matching TRBD1 or TRBD2 (5 bases each). V shed 4 bases and J shed 3 bases, with 9 bases lying between them. CDR3 length: 13 amino acids. CDR1 is MNHEY, CDR2 SMNVEV, per germline (reference sequence). The CDR3 loop reads CASSSWGKETQYF. The CDR3 coding sequence is TGTGCCAGCAGTTCGTGGGGGAAAGAGACCCAGTACTTC.

Written as DNA, the CDR3 is TGTGCCAGCAGTTACTCTGGGGGGTTTCCTAACTATGGCTACACCTTC. Translation gives CASSYSGGFPNYGYTF. V is TRBV6-5 and J is TRBJ1-2; tentatively, D is TRBD1 (5 bases). The CDR3 is made up of 16 amino acids. Trimming shortened V by 0 bases and J by 0 bases, and 11 bases separated the two germline ends. The germline CDR1 and CDR2 sequences are MNHEY and SVGAGI.

The rearrangement joins TRBV19 to TRBJ2-7; D may be TRBD1 or TRBD2 (5 bases each). Germline lookup yields CDR1 LNHDA and CDR2 SQIVND (reference sequence). Trimming stripped 7 bases from V and 3 bases from J, with 10 bases between. This CDR3 spans 12 amino acids. As DNA, the CDR3 is TGTGCCAGTATGGGGGATGACTACGAGCAGTACTTC. Translation gives CASMGDDYEQYF.